These T cell receptor beta chains were read from a single sample in a study of cytomegalovirus exposure and HLA in healthy donors. Only in-frame clones appear in the TCRdb table, and some are missing; sequencing was by immunoSEQ multiplex PCR. Among about 160,000 clones, about 96% were seen once, and the ten largest hold more than 0.7%. Sequencing was done on a sample of PBMCs. These TCRs come from a woman under 30 in good health and CMV-seronegative. The conserved cysteine and the conserved F or W are not part of the CDR3 here. Each record gives: V gene, D gene, CDR3 protein. D genes are given only for firm matches.

TRBV18	TRBD1	ASSGGQGVYGYT
TRBV29-1	NA	SVESAAEQY
TRBV7-9	TRBD1	ASSLDRGNQPQH
TRBV19	NA	ASRTDNQPQH
TRBV19	TRBD1	ASSSGQVANEKLF
TRBV2	TRBD1	ASSVSTGGYGYT
TRBV6-6	TRBD1	ASSPGTGGNEQF
TRBV27	TRBD1	ASRDRGTRTEAF
TRBV9	TRBD1	ASSLRDSSYEQY
TRBV5-4	NA	ASSFDSGGALNYGYT
TRBV4-3	TRBD1	ASSQGNRGSNTEAF
TRBV5-5	NA	ASSLWREASYGYT
TRBV11-2	NA	ASSSRWSSYNEQF
TRBV6-5	NA	ASSRQVGTEAF
TRBV30	NA	AWSVRSSDQPQH
TRBV29-1	NA	SVAGGRDNSYEQY
TRBV30	NA	AWTRDSSLTAEAF
TRBV29-1	NA	SVEDRRRANSGNTIY
TRBV30	TRBD1	AWSLQGNSPLH
TRBV27	TRBD1	ASSRRGQGAANTGELF
TRBV6-6	NA	ASSYQGPNYGYT
TRBV1	NA	TSSQDQVGGDTDTQY
TRBV5-6	NA	ASSNIANTGELF
TRBV6-5	NA	ASSSGTQSYEQY
TRBV7-8	NA	ASRPTGGHGTEAF
TRBV11-2	TRBD2	ASSIPSGVSPNEQF
TRBV5-4	TRBD2	ASSTWGGKSSYEQY
TRBV18	TRBD1	ASSPDRAGRYQPQH
TRBV6-1	TRBD1	ASSGTGVETQY
TRBV12-5	TRBD1	ASADRARGYTEAF
TRBV13	NA	ASSEGVRSPLH
TRBV4-3	TRBD1	ASSQEGDREGADTQY
TRBV25-1	TRBD2	ASSGGVGGPTIQETQY
TRBV5-4	NA	ASSSRSLGSSYNEQF
TRBV6-1	NA	ASSEAEGAYGYT
TRBV27	NA	ASSLSRHNDNSPLH
TRBV5-5	NA	ASSSRGTKQF
TRBV7-6	NA	ASSLSGQPNSPLH
TRBV5-1	TRBD1	ASSLTGTGDLAF
TRBV7-8	NA	ASSPWGENTEAF
TRBV19	TRBD1	ASSEDRFMNTEAF
TRBV2	NA	ASSAQGRDYEQY
TRBV7-9	TRBD1	ASNLFFGTGRAEAF